A single TCR beta chain is shown here with its context. Its antigen is still unknown. Germline loops: CDR1 MNHEY, CDR2 SMNVEV (reference sequence). Losses at the gene ends were 7 bases for V and 5 bases for J; bases not matched to a gene: 21. The CDR3 loop spans 18 amino acids. These data come from a study of T cell clones after liver transplantation. Turning to the study itself: In this trial, immunosuppression withdrawal was attempted within 2 years of liver transplant. Graft-donor-reactive sequences were compared with third-party-reactive TCRbeta sequences from pre-transplant mixed lymphocyte reactions.

The protocol was immunoSEQ multiplex PCR, while the TCRdb copy is restricted to in-frame clones and leaves out a portion. The sample shows tens of thousands of clones, roughly 80% of them seen only once. General study points: The donor-reactive repertoire was only partly measurable in two subjects, lacking donor cells. Conclusions were preliminary, with small, heterogeneous patient groups.

The origin of this receptor is a human patient who received a liver transplant. Some T cells here may be from the graft donor. The specimen was CD4+ T cells from blood, collected at the 22-month timepoint. The chain joins TRBV27 to TRBJ2-7, with 9 positions matching TRBD2. The CDR3 DNA follows: TGTGCCAGCACCCAGCGGGGGACTAGCAGAGTCGGATCGCACGAGCAGTACTTC. Translating gives CASTQRGTSRVGSHEQYF.